Below, 2 T cell receptor beta chains from the same sample are listed, as sequenced in a study of OX40 agonist ivuxolimab in advanced cancers. The method was immunoSEQ multiplex PCR; TCRdb's version includes in-frame clones alone and lacks a portion of them. The data show about 19,000 clones, 86% seen once. The specimen comprised CD4+ or CD8+ T cells sorted from blood, sampled in a trial of the OX40 agonist ivuxolimab. The source is an adult with an advanced solid tumor such as melanoma, head and neck, liver or kidney cancer.

The J gene is TRBJ2-7, the V gene TRBV27; 13 nucleotides line up with TRBD2. This CDR3 has 16 residues. Trimming cost V 5 bases and J 7 bases; bases outside gene matches: 11. The V gene's germline CDR1 is MNHEY and CDR2 SMNVEV (reference sequence). The CDR3 coding sequence is TGTGCCAGCAGTCGTGGGACTAGCGGGACCACTAAAGAGCAGTACTTC. As protein: CASSRGTSGTTKEQYF.

The V and J genes are TRBV5-6 and TRBJ2-3; possible D gene TRBD1, 5 bases. Per germline, CDR1 SGHDT and CDR2 YYEEEE. This CDR3 is built from 14 residues. Between the trimmed V and J ends, which lost 0 bases and 2 bases, there was a span of 7 bases. The CDR3 protein is CASSLAGYTDTQYF. DNA of the CDR3: TGTGCCAGCAGCTTGGCAGGGTACACAGATACGCAGTATTTT.